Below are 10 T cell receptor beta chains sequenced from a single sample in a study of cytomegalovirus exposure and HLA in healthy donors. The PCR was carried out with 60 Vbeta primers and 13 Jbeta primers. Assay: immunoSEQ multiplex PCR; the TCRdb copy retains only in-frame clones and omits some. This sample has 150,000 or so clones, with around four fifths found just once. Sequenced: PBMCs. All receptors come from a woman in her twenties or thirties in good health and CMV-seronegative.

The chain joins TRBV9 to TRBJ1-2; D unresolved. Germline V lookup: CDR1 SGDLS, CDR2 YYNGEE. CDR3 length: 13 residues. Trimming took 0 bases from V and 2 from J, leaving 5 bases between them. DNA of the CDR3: TGTGCCAGCAGCGTAGGAGGAAACTATGGCTACACCTTC. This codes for CASSVGGNYGYTF.

In DNA, the CDR3 is TGCGCCAGCAGCGACGGACAATGGGAGCTGTTTTTT. Its protein is CASSDGQWELFF. This chain uses TRBV5-1 with TRBJ2-2, with a weak D call TRBD1 (5 bases). In germline, CDR1 is SGHRS, CDR2 YFSETQ. V lost 4 bases and J 9 bases, leaving 10 bases between the germline ends. This CDR3 spans 12 amino acids.

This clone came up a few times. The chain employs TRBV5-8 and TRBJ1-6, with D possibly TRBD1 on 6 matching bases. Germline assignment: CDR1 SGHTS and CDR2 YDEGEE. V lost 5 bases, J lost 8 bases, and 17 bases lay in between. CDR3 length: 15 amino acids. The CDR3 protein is CASRGHRSGYSPLHF. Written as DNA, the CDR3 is TGTGCCAGCAGGGGACATCGTTCGGGATATTCACCCCTCCACTTT. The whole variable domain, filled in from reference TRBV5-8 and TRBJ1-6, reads EAGVTQSPTHLIKTRGQQATLRCSPISGHTSVYWYQQALGLGLQFLLWYDEGEERNRGNFPPRFSGRQFPNYSSELNVNALELEDSALYLCASRGHRSGYSPLHFGNGTRLTVT.

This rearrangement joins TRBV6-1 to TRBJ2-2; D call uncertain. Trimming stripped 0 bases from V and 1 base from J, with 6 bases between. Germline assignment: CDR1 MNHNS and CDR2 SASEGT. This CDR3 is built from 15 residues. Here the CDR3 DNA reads TGTGCCAGCAGTGAAGCGGCGGAGAACACCGGGGAGCTGTTTTTT. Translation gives CASSEAAENTGELFF.

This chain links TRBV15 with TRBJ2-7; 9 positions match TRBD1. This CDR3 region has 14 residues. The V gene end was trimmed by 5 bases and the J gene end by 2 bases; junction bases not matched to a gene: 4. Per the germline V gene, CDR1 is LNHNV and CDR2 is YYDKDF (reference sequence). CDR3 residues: CATSVYRGPYEQYF. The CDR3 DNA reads TGTGCCACCAGCGTGTACAGGGGGCCCTACGAGCAGTACTTC. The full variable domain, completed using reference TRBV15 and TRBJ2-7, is DAMVIQNPRYQVTQFGKPVTLSCSQTLNHNVMYWYQQKSSQAPKLLFHYYDKDFNNEADTPDNFQSRRPNTSFCFLDIRSPGLGDTAMYLCATSVYRGPYEQYFGPGTRLTVT.

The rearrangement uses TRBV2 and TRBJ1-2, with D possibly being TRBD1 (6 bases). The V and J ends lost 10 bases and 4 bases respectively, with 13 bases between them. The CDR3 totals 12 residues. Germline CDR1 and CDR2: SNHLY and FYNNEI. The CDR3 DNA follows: TGTGCCACTCTGGGAGGGGGCTATGGCTACACCTTC. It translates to CATLGGGYGYTF. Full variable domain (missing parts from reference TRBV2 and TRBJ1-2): EPEVTQTPSHQVTQMGQEVILRCVPISNHLYFYWYRQILGQKVEFLVSFYNNEISEKSEIFDDQFSVERPDGSNFTLKIRSTKLEDSAMYFCATLGGGYGYTFGSGTRLTVV.

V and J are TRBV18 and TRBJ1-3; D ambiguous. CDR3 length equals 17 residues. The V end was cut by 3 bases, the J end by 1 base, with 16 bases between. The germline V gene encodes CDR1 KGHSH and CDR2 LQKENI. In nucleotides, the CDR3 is TGTGCCAGCTCACCCCGGGATGACCGGAGGTCTGGAAACACCATATATTTT. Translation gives CASSPRDDRRSGNTIYF.

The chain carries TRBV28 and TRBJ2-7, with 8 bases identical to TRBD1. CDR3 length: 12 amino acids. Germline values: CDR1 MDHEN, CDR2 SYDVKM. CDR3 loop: CATTGDSYEQYF. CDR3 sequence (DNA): TGTGCAACGACAGGGGACTCCTACGAGCAGTACTTC.

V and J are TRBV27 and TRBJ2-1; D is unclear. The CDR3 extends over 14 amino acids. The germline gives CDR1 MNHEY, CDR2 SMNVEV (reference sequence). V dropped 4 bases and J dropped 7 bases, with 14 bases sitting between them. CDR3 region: CASSSPRALNEQFF. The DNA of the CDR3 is TGTGCCAGCAGTTCCCCGAGAGCGCTGAATGAGCAGTTCTTC.

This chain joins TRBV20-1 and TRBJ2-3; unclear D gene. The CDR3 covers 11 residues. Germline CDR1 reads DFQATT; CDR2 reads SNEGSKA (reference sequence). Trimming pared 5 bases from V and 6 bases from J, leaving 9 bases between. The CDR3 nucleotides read TGCAGTGCTCTGGAGAATGATACGCAGTATTTT. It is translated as CSALENDTQYF.